These T cell receptor beta chains were read from a single sample in a study of blood T cell repertoires in COVID-19. Produced via immunoSEQ multiplex PCR; TCRdb's table is partial and in-frame only. This sample carries 100,000 to 150,000 clones, over 60% of them seen once, and the ten largest clones take under 2.5%. The source material was peripheral blood. These receptors were collected from a woman in her 70s with acute or convalescent COVID-19. Each CDR3 is given with its conserved first and last residue. D genes are given only for firm matches. Clone sizes are given selectively: once, few, many, or a class where the clone is expanded.

TGCGCCAGCAGCGCGTGGGCAGGACAAGAGACCCAGTACTTC	CASSAWAGQETQYF	TRBV5-1	TRBJ2-5	-	-
TGTGCCAGCAACCTATTAGGACAGTCTAACTATGGCTACACCTTC	CASNLLGQSNYGYTF	TRBV6-5	TRBJ1-2	-	-
TGTGCCAGCAGCCCGACCAGGGGGGCTGAGCAGTTCTTC	CASSPTRGAEQFF	TRBV3-1/TRBV3-2	TRBJ2-1	-	few
TGCAGCGTTGGACAGGGGGTTTACAATGAGCAGTTCTTC	CSVGQGVYNEQFF	TRBV29-1	TRBJ2-1	TRBD1	-
TGTGCCACGGTAGGAGGTAGCTATGGCTACACCTTC	CATVGGSYGYTF	TRBV28	TRBJ1-2	-	few
TGCAGCGTTGACGGACAGGGGGGGTATGGGAACACTGAAGCTTTCTTT	CSVDGQGGYGNTEAFF	TRBV29-1	TRBJ1-1	TRBD1	-
TGTGCCAGCAGGACCGCTCTAAGCGGAAGGCAGTATTTT	CASRTALSGRQYF	TRBV6-4	TRBJ2-3	-	-
TGTGCCAGCAGTTACTCCGTTCTAGCGGGCTACAATGAGCAGTTCTTC	CASSYSVLAGYNEQFF	TRBV6-5	TRBJ2-1	TRBD2	-
TGTGCCAGCAGTTTATTCCTAGCGGGAGTTGAGTTCTTC	CASSLFLAGVEFF	TRBV12-3/TRBV12-4	TRBJ2-1	TRBD2	-
TGCGCCAGCAGCCCGCGACTAGCGGGAGGCCCACATGAGCAGTTCTTC	CASSPRLAGGPHEQFF	TRBV4-1	TRBJ2-1	TRBD2	-
TGTGCCAGAAGCTCTGGACTAGTTGTTGCCTACGAGCAGTACTTC	CARSSGLVVAYEQYF	TRBV7-5	TRBJ2-7	-	-
TGTGCCAGCAGCTTAAGGGCTACGACAGGAACCGACTATGGCTACACCTTC	CASSLRATTGTDYGYTF	TRBV7-3	TRBJ1-2	-	many
TGTGCCAGCAGCCCCGTACTGGACAGCATTAATGAGCAGTTCTTC	CASSPVLDSINEQFF	TRBV3-1/TRBV3-2	TRBJ2-1	-	-
TGCGCCAGCAGCCAAGACAGCGAGCTCACAGATACGCAGTATTTT	CASSQDSELTDTQYF	TRBV4-1	TRBJ2-3	-	-
TGTGCCAGCAAGATGGGGGGGGGTAATCAGCCCCAGCATTTT	CASKMGGGNQPQHF	TRBV2	TRBJ1-5	-	-
TGTGCCAGCAGCCAAGATCCCCCTATGTTTGGTGAGCAGTTCTTC	CASSQDPPMFGEQFF	TRBV3-1/TRBV3-2	TRBJ2-1	-	-
TGTGCTAGTGGTTTGGTACGCGGGGCAACTGAAGCTTTCTTT	CASGLVRGATEAFF	TRBV12-5	TRBJ1-1	-	-
TGTGCCATCAGTAGACACCGGGACAGGGGGCCCCTCTCCTACGAGCAGTACTTC	CAISRHRDRGPLSYEQYF	TRBV10-3	TRBJ2-7	TRBD1	-
TGTGCCACCAGCCTACAGGGTTCAAGCAAGGCAACTAATGAAAAACTGTTTTTT	CATSLQGSSKATNEKLFF	TRBV15	TRBJ1-4	-	-
TGCGCCAGCAGCCAAGGGCCGGTGAGGTCGGACACCGGGGAGCTGTTTTTT	CASSQGPVRSDTGELFF	TRBV4-1	TRBJ2-2	-	-
TGCAGCGTAGGACTAGCGGGGGGGCTCTCCTACGAGCAGTACTTC	CSVGLAGGLSYEQYF	TRBV29-1	TRBJ2-7	TRBD2	-
TGCGCCAGCAGTGAAGGAGGCAATGAGCAGTTCTTC	CASSEGGNEQFF	TRBV10-1	TRBJ2-1	-	few
TGTGCCAGCAGCCCTTCTAGCGTCACAGATACGCAGTATTTT	CASSPSSVTDTQYF	TRBV7-9	TRBJ2-3	-	-
TGTGCCAGCAGCGCCTGGACTCAGGATACGCAGTATTTT	CASSAWTQDTQYF	TRBV5-4	TRBJ2-3	-	few
TGCGCCAGCAGTTCGACTAGCGGGAGTTTGGGGGAGCAGTACTTC	CASSSTSGSLGEQYF	TRBV5-1	TRBJ2-7	TRBD2	-
TGTGCGACAGCGGGGGGCGGAAACACCATATATTTT	CATAGGGNTIYF	TRBV30	TRBJ1-3	-	many
TGTGCCACCAGTGAGAACGGAGGGCAAGAGACCCAGTACTTC	CATSENGGQETQYF	TRBV24-1	TRBJ2-5	-	-
TGTGCCACCAGCAGAGATTCGGGTACAGGGAGGGGAGATCAGCCCCAGCATTTT	CATSRDSGTGRGDQPQHF	TRBV15	TRBJ1-5	-	few
TGTGCCAGCAGTAGACTAGGGGCCAGCACAGATACGCAGTATTTT	CASSRLGASTDTQYF	TRBV6-5	TRBJ2-3	-	-
TGTGCCAGCAAGGACACCTCACGGGCCAACGTCCTGACTTTC	CASKDTSRANVLTF	TRBV19	TRBJ2-6	-	-
TGTGCCACCAGTGATCGTAGCGGGAGTAACCACAATGAGCAGTTCTTC	CATSDRSGSNHNEQFF	TRBV24-1	TRBJ2-1	TRBD2	-
TGTGCCACCAGTGATAACAGGGGTTCGGGTCAGCCCCAGCATTTT	CATSDNRGSGQPQHF	TRBV24-1	TRBJ1-5	TRBD1	many
TGTGCCAGCAGTTACGGGGGGGTGGGAGCTTTCTTT	CASSYGGVGAFF	TRBV6-5	TRBJ1-1	-	-
TGTGCCAGCAGCGACTACAGTGGTGTAAACACTGAAGCTTTCTTT	CASSDYSGVNTEAFF	TRBV6-5	TRBJ1-1	-	-
TGTGCCAGTAGCCCGGACACAGCTCTGCGCAATCAGCCCCAGCATTTT	CASSPDTALRNQPQHF	TRBV19	TRBJ1-5	-	many
TGTGCCACCAAGACAGGCTATAGCAATCAGCCCCAGCATTTT	CATKTGYSNQPQHF	TRBV6-5	TRBJ1-5	-	-
TGTGCCAGTAGTATTAGTGGACTCTCCTACAATGAGCAGTTCTTC	CASSISGLSYNEQFF	TRBV19	TRBJ2-1	-	-
TGCGCCAGCAGCTCCCTAGATGTAGCGGGACACAATGAGCAGTTCTTC	CASSSLDVAGHNEQFF	TRBV5-1	TRBJ2-1	TRBD2	-
TGTGCCAGCAGCTTCAGCGGGACAGAGACCCAGTACTTC	CASSFSGTETQYF	TRBV7-2	TRBJ2-5	TRBD2	-